The clone carrying this T cell receptor beta chain was counted only a few times. As yet, its antigen is unknown. Per the germline V gene, CDR1 is LGHNT and CDR2 is FRNRAP. The trim removed 2 bases at V and 6 bases at J, leaving 14 bases unmatched. The CDR3 runs to 18 residues. TCRdb keeps only in-frame clones here, not all; method: immunoSEQ multiplex PCR. Listed here are fewer than 55,000 clones without any singletons, the top ten holding roughly 2.3%. This sample is drawn from a study of T cells after posttransplantation cyclophosphamide. Notes on the study in general: After PTCy, TRB diversity resembled that of CNI/methotrexate controls. Donor CD8+ memory clones often dominated recipient blood repertoires at later times.

Sequenced sample: PBMCs. The rearrangement joins TRBV12-5 to TRBJ2-1, with TRBD2 matching over 9 bases. The origin of this receptor is a middle-aged man in good health, CMV-negative, and a related stem cell transplant donor. CDR3 in amino acids: CASGLLPDGTSSPNEQFF. The CDR3 nucleotides are TGTGCTAGTGGTTTGCTCCCCGATGGGACTAGCAGTCCCAATGAGCAGTTCTTC.